This T cell receptor beta chain was observed in a study of shared clonotypes between healthy human individuals. The assay was immunoSEQ multiplex PCR, and TCRdb's table has in-frame clones only and misses some. This table holds some 1 million clones, around 74% found once. With regard to this clone: Its specificity is not known.

The CDR3 is 18 residues long. Deletions cut 4 bases from V and 1 base from J, with 21 bases between. Germline lookup yields CDR1 SGHRS and CDR2 YFSETQ. General study results and limits: Only blood underwent sampling, and tissue repertoires likely differ. Among the subsets, naive ones generally showed larger estimated richness than memory ones. Large depth notwithstanding, sorted-subset sequencing proved incomplete by rarefaction. Clonotypes shared by all four donors outscored non-shared clonotypes in generation probability.

The chain has TRBV5-1 and TRBJ2-1; D is possibly TRBD2 (7 bases). Source material: memory CD4+ T cells sorted from blood. As to subset: CD45RA-negative fraction. This clonotype was sampled from a man between 18 and 29 years old in good health. The CDR3 bases are TGCGCCAGCAGCCCCCTTGGGGGCGGGGGTAAGTCCTACAATGAGCAGTTCTTC. This encodes CASSPLGGGGKSYNEQFF.